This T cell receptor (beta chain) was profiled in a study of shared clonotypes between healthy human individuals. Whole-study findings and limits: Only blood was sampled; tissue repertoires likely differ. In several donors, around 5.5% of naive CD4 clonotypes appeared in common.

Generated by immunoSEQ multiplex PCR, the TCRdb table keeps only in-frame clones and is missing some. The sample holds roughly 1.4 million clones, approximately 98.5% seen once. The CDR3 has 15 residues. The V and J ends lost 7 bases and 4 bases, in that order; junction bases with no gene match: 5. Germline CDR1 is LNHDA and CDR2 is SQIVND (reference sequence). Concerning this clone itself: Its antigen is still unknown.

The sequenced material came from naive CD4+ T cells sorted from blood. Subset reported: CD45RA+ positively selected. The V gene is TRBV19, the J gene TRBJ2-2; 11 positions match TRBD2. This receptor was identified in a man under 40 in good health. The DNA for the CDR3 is TGTGCCAGTAACCTTCTAGCGGGGGGCACCGGGGAGCTGTTTTTT. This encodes CASNLLAGGTGELFF.